Given below is one TCR beta chain in context. Antigen unknown. The junction departs from the called germline gene at one end, perhaps through a read error. Axillary draining lymph nodes of breast cancer patients supplied the node samples. This record belongs to a study of breast tumors, draining lymph nodes, adjacent tissues. Each CDR3 protein is one row after TCRdb ran MiXCR on the multiplex PCR reads. Altogether about 89,000 distinct CDR3 sequences are present, approximately 28% being singletons, with the ten largest covering over 8%. Notes on the study in general: That most tumor T cells come from lymph nodes remained unproven. Tumors had less TCR diversity than lymph nodes, more than nontumor tissue. Tumor and nontumor repertoires were significantly more similar in luminal-like than in basal-like breast cancer.

Germline CDR1 SEHNR, CDR2 FQNEAQ (reference sequence). The CDR3 covers 19 residues. The receptor's source is a female donor with breast cancer. Some clones in this sample may be carry-over from other donors' samples. Input material: axillary lymph node tissue. The chain links TRBV7-9 to TRBJ2-1, with D possibly being TRBD2 (5 bases). CDR3 in amino acids: CASGTTTIWGDTSHNEQFF. In DNA, the CDR3 is TGTGCCAGCGGAACAACGACTATTTGGGGAGACACCTCCCACAATGAGCAGTTCTTC.